This TCR beta chain was sequenced in a study of T cells in Graves' hyperthyroidism and ophthalmopathy. Background on the study: The authors collected peripheral blood at initial diagnosis, before any treatment.

The authors obtained PBMCs from 10 ml of fresh peripheral blood. There were TCR beta CDR3 regions amplified from RNA transcripts. Primed by the HTBI set, a first-round RT-PCR was run on the TCR CDR3. MiXCR, applied by TCRdb to the multiplex PCR reads, yields one record per CDR3 protein. This table has roughly 710,000 distinct CDR3 sequences, about 35% appearing once. The sample holds many counts of this clonotype. CDR1 and CDR2 (germline): MGHDK, SYGVNS. The CDR3 has 14 residues. V lost 5 bases to trimming and J lost 2 bases, with 13 bases between them. Sequenced input: blood. The chain has TRBV25-1 and TRBJ2-7; possibly TRBD1 for D (5 bases). This TCR came from a woman in her forties with Graves' hyperthyroidism. The CDR3 reads CASSPPLGPYEQYF. The CDR3 DNA reads as TGTGCCAGCAGTCCCCCGCTGGGGCCCTACGAGCAGTACTTC.